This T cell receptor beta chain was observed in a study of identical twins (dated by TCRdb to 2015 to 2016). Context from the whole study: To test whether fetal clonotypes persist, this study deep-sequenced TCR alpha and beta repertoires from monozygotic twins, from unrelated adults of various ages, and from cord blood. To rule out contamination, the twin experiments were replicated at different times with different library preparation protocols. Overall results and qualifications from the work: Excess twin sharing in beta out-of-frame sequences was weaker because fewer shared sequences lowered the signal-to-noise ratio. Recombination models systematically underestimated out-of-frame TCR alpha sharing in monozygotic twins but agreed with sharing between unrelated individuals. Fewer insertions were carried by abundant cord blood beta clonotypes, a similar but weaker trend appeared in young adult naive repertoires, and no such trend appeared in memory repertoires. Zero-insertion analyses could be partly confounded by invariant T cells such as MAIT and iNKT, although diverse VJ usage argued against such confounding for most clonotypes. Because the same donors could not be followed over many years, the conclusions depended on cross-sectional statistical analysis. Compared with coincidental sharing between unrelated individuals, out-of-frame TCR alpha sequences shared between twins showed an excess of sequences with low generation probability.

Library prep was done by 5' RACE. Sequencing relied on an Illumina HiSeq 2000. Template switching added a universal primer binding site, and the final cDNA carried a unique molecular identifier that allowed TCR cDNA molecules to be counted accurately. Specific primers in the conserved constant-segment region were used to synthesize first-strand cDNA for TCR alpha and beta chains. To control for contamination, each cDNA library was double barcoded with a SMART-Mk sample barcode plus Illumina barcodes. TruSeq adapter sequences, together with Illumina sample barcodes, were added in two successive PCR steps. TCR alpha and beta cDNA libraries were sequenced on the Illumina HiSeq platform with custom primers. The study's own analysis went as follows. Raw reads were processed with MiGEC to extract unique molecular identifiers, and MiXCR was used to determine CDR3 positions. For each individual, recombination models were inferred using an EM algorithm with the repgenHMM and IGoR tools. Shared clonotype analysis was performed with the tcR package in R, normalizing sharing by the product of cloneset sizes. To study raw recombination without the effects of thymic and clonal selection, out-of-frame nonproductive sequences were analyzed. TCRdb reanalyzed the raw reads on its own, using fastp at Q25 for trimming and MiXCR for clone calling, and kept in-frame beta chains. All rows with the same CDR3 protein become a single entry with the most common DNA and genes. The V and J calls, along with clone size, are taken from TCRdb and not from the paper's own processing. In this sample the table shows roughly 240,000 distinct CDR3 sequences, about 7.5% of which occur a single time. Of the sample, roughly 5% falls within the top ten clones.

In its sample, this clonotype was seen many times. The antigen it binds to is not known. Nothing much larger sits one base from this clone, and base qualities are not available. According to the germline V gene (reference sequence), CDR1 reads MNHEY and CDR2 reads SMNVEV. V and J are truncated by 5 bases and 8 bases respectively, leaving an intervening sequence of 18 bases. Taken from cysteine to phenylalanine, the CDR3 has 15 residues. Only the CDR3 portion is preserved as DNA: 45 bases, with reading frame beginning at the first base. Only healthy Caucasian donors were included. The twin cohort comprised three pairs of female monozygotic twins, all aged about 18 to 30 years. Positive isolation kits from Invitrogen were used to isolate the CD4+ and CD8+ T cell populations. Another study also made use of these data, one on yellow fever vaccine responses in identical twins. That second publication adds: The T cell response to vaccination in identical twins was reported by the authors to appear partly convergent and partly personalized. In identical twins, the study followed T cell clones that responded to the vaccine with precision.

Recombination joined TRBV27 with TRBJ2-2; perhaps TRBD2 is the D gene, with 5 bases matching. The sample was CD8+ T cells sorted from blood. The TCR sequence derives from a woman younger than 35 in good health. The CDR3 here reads CASSPRASGLGELFF. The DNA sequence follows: TGTGCCAGCAGTCCCCGTGCCAGCGGTCTAGGGGAGCTGTTTTTT.